Listed below are T cell receptor beta chains from one sample, sequenced in a study of post-analysis software for immune sequencing data. TCRdb ran MiXCR on the PCR reads and lists one entry per CDR3 protein. Counted here are under 900,000 distinct CDR3 sequences, under 70% occurring once; the ten biggest clones make up 4.6%. Sequenced: blood. These receptor sequences come from a girl aged 5-17 years with multiple sclerosis. Each CDR3 is given without its conserved first and last residue.

J	V	CDR3
TRBJ2-1	TRBV7-3	ASSSRLVGEQF
TRBJ1-2	TRBV20-1	SARARDYGYT
TRBJ2-7	TRBV12-3/TRBV12-4	ASSKGTGTYEQY
TRBJ2-6	TRBV6-2/TRBV6-3	ASSYSRSRGTVSPSSGANVLT
TRBJ2-1	TRBV20-1	SARRTSGRYEQF
-	TRBV7-6	ASSLVASGRSLPFYEQY
TRBJ2-1	TRBV20-1	SARDQSSYNEQF
TRBJ1-1	TRBV15	ATSRDSRTALEAF
TRBJ2-5	TRBV5-1	ASSLATGVGETQY
TRBJ1-1	TRBV14	ASSQDRFGYRAEAF
TRBJ2-5	TRBV4-2	ASSRQAGTSGTQETQY
TRBJ2-7	TRBV18	ASSPPGLAGGGEQY
TRBJ1-1	TRBV20-1	SAPTGATTEAF
TRBJ1-2	TRBV29-1	SADFGYGYT
TRBJ2-1	TRBV10-3	AISGGTSGTGRYNEQF
TRBJ2-1	TRBV29-1	SVVPVSYNEQF
TRBJ2-7	TRBV5-1	ASSFASGGAGSYEQY
TRBJ1-5	TRBV2	ASGQGTNQPQH
TRBJ2-7	TRBV5-1	ASSLGNRGPYEQY
TRBJ2-6	TRBV7-3	ASSLDRGSGANVLT
TRBJ1-2	TRBV15	ATSTRTPGYGYT
TRBJ1-1	TRBV7-9	ASSPHARDTEAF
TRBJ1-1	TRBV5-5	ASSLAGGPTEAF
TRBJ2-7	TRBV5-5	ASSLGQGRWEQY
TRBJ1-4	TRBV18	ASSRPLPTNEKLF
TRBJ2-1	TRBV6-2/TRBV6-3	ASSYPGTSGRRPEQF
TRBJ2-3	TRBV12-3/TRBV12-4	ASTSSGAGTDTQY
TRBJ2-1	TRBV29-1	SVAVNEQF
TRBJ2-1	TRBV20-1	SAVPGLAGAYNEQF
TRBJ2-3	TRBV20-1	SARADLSGGSTDTQY
TRBJ2-2	TRBV12-3/TRBV12-4	ASSLAGRNTGELF
TRBJ2-6	TRBV7-3	ASRGPTGSGANVLT
TRBJ2-5	TRBV4-2	ASSQLAGGRQETQY
-	TRBV7-9	ASSLARGQRSYEQY
TRBJ2-7	TRBV5-5	ASSTEFGALGRYSYEQY
TRBJ2-7	TRBV6-5	ASSRTRHEQY
TRBJ2-5	TRBV5-1	ASSSPIVPDRERETQY
TRBJ2-5	TRBV6-1	ASTRRPQETQY
TRBJ2-7	TRBV7-9	ASSLGESGDYEQY
TRBJ2-7	TRBV20-1	SCRGTGSDEQY
TRBJ2-6	TRBV6-2/TRBV6-3	ASRTETSESGANVLT
TRBJ2-3	TRBV6-5	ASSYAIGTDTQY
TRBJ2-5	TRBV7-8	ASSLAPGLAGVGTQY